This T cell receptor (beta chain) was documented in a study of blood T cell dynamics during melanoma immunotherapy (dated by TCRdb to about 2020). Context from the whole study: Patients with metastatic melanoma were treated with first-line pembrolizumab or nivolumab plus ipilimumab as standard of care in the United Kingdom. To find early correlates of response, peripheral T cell receptor repertoires were profiled in metastatic melanoma patients before and after one cycle of checkpoint inhibitor therapy. The training cohort was made up of consecutive patients, while a further independent group of patients from the same centre was pooled to form an external validation set. Broader findings and caveats from the paper: Unlike progressors, patients who went on to achieve disease control showed a bifurcated reorganization of the PBMC repertoire at W3, with either increased clonality or increased diversity. The relatively small sample size was acknowledged as something that could potentially limit how far the results can be generalized. Whether the T cell clones driving repertoire changes were melanoma-specific or reflected general immune activation could not be determined in the study.

For this clone: There is no known antigen for this receptor. Base qualities are not recorded, but no much larger clone differs from it by a single base.

For every bulk PBMC sample, a fixed 350 ng of DNA was loaded. TCR beta CDR3 sequences were amplified from genomic DNA using the immunoSEQ TCRb Assay kit according to manufacturer instructions. The KAPA Library Quantification Kit for Illumina platforms was used to quantify pooled libraries by qPCR. Pooled libraries were clustered at about 0.6-1.2 pM and sequenced on an Illumina NextSeq 500. The authors processed their data as follows. The TCR data were analyzed using immunoSEQ ANALYZER and the R LymphoSeq package. A rearrangement efficiency score was calculated as productive divided by the sum of productive and non-productive CDR3 sequences. Clonality was measured with the Gini coefficient and diversity with the Renyi index at alpha=1, and both measures were compared pairwise between timepoints within each patient. Clonal relatedness used an edit distance of 3, and repertoire similarity used the Bhattacharyya coefficient, both computed in LymphoSeq. To classify response, a linear discriminant analysis based on week-3 changes in clonality and diversity was built with the R MASS and caret packages. Sourced from immuneACCESS, this table was stored by TCRdb with only in-frame sequences that have V and J called. A share of the clones is absent; for the studies checked, an unresolved V gene accounts for under half, and the remainder has no known explanation. The DNA was the basis for D and trimming; V, J and clone size are from that table. This sample lists roughly 13,000 clones; roughly 86% were detected once. Jointly, the top ten make up 4.4% of the sample.

V was cut back by 3 bases and J by 8 bases, leaving a gap of 13 bases between them. Spanning cysteine to phenylalanine, the CDR3 consists of 13 amino acids. CDR3 DNA is the only sequence kept; it has 39 bases, read in frame from the first base. CDR1 and CDR2 are read off the germline V gene (reference sequence) as LNHDA and SQIVND. The intended sense of this specimen's time point label: pre-treatment baseline. Blood was sampled before treatment (T0) and at week 3 (W3), after the first cycle of checkpoint blockade. Except for a couple of patients with rapid clinical progression, response was assessed 12 weeks after the first infusion by RECIST 1.1; disease control meant complete response, partial response or stable disease. Patients with prior systemic cancer treatment, concomitant immunosuppressant therapy or synchronous other active malignancies were excluded. Both bulk PBMC and plasma cell-free DNA were sequenced for TCR beta so that circulating cells and T cell turnover could be tracked. Lymphoprep and SepMate tubes were used to isolate PBMC from blood, and red cell lysis was then performed. DNA from PBMC and sorted T cell subsets was extracted with QIAamp DNA Blood Mini kits.

The sample consisted of blood, taken from a patient treated with checkpoint blockade. The sequence is built from TRBV19 and TRBJ1-2, with an unclear D gene assignment. The clonotype was recovered from a human donor with melanoma. In nucleotide form, the sequence is TGTGCCAGTAGTATGGAGTCGGCATCGGGCTACACCTTC. This is translated as CASSMESASGYTF.